A selection of T cell receptor beta chains follows, all from one sample in a study of technical replicates of blood from a handful of donors. Clones were sequenced by immunoSEQ multiplex PCR, and TCRdb holds only the in-frame ones, with some missing. The data show roughly 72,000 clones, approximately 96% seen once. The sequenced sample consisted of T cells isolated from PBMCs. The receptors were sampled from a human donor in good health. Both conserved end residues are part of each CDR3. A D gene is named only where the DNA matches it firmly. Size is omitted from some rows. Given values are once, few, many or a class for expanded clones.

NA,once,TRBJ2-2,TRBV2,TGTGCCAGCGACGGGAAGAACACCGGGGAGCTGTTTTTT,CASDGKNTGELFF
TRBD1,NA,TRBJ2-1,TRBV7-9,TGTGCCAGCAGCTTAGTGGGACAGGGAGAGTTCTTC,CASSLVGQGEFF
TRBD1,NA,TRBJ1-5,TRBV28,TGTGCCAGCCTGACAGGGACCCTTTGGGGCAATCAGCCCCAGCATTTT,CASLTGTLWGNQPQHF
NA,once,TRBJ2-7,TRBV27,TGTGCCAGCAGTACAGAGTGGGGGCCCTACGAGCAGTACTTC,CASSTEWGPYEQYF
TRBD1,NA,TRBJ1-2,TRBV5-6,TGTGCCAGCAGCTTGGCCCCGGTGACAGGGGGTGGCTACACCTTC,CASSLAPVTGGGYTF
TRBD1,NA,TRBJ2-7,TRBV9,TGTGCCAGCAGCGTGTGGGACAGCCCCTACGAGCAGTACTTC,CASSVWDSPYEQYF
NA,NA,TRBJ1-4,TRBV6-5,TGTGCCAGCAGCCTGACAGCCTCACATGAAAAACTGTTTTTT,CASSLTASHEKLFF
TRBD1,NA,TRBJ2-1,TRBV27,TGTGCCAGCAGCTCCTCTGGGGACAGGGTTCAATATGAGCAGTTCTTC,CASSSSGDRVQYEQFF
NA,NA,TRBJ2-1,TRBV19,TGTGCCAGTAGTATGGATCTAACGACTAGGGGCCTCTTC,CASSMDLTTRGLF
NA,NA,TRBJ1-1,TRBV29-1,TGCAGCGTTGAAGATCATAATATTCAGGGGAGGGCTGAAGCTTTCTTT,CSVEDHNIQGRAEAFF
TRBD2,NA,TRBJ2-3,TRBV5-4,TGTGCCAGCAGCAAAGGACTAGCGGGAGCAGATACGCAGTATTTT,CASSKGLAGADTQYF
TRBD2,NA,TRBJ2-7,TRBV6-6,TGTGCCAGCAGTCAGACTAGCTTGGGCTCCTACGAGCAGTACTTC,CASSQTSLGSYEQYF
NA,NA,TRBJ1-5,TRBV6-6,TGTGCCAGCACCGACATTACGGCAGGCCAGCCCCAGCATTTT,CASTDITAGQPQHF
NA,NA,TRBJ2-3,TRBV5-6,TGTGCCAGCAGCTTTGTTGGGGGGAGAGATACGCAGTATTTT,CASSFVGGRDTQYF
TRBD2,NA,TRBJ2-1,TRBV11-2,TGTGCCAGCAGCCTAGCGGGAAGTAGGAATGAGCAGTTCTTC,CASSLAGSRNEQFF
NA,once,TRBJ2-1,TRBV5-1,TGCGCCAGCAGCTACACAGGTAATGAGCAGTTCTTC,CASSYTGNEQFF
TRBD2,NA,TRBJ2-2,TRBV19,TGTGCCAGTAGTATACCGTGGCGGGAGGGTACCGGGGAGCTGTTTTTT,CASSIPWREGTGELFF
TRBD1,NA,TRBJ2-1,TRBV11-3,TGTGCCAGCAGCTTACGGACAGGGGATTACAATGAGCAGTTCTTC,CASSLRTGDYNEQFF
NA,NA,TRBJ2-7,TRBV7-6,TGTGCCAGCAGCTTAGGCGGGCAGGGGTACGAGCAGTACTTC,CASSLGGQGYEQYF
NA,NA,TRBJ1-2,TRBV27,TGTGCCAGCAGTTTGGCAGCGTCCCATGGCTACACCTTC,CASSLAASHGYTF
TRBD1,NA,TRBJ1-5,TRBV5-1,TGCGCCAGCAGCGGGGACAGGGTGGGGGTTCAGCCCCAGCATTTT,CASSGDRVGVQPQHF
NA,NA,TRBJ2-7,TRBV5-1,TGCGCCAGCAGCTCGACAGGTAGCTCCTACGAGCAGTACTTC,CASSSTGSSYEQYF
NA,NA,TRBJ2-1,TRBV27,TGTGCCAGCAGTTTCGGGGAGCTGATCTCCTACAATGAGCAGTTCTTC,CASSFGELISYNEQFF
NA,NA,TRBJ1-2,TRBV19,TGTGCCACTCTGGGCATCCGCTATGGCTACACCTTC,CATLGIRYGYTF
NA,NA,TRBJ1-5,TRBV5-8,TGTGCCAGCAGGGGTCAGGGATTGAGCAATCAGCCCCAGCATTTT,CASRGQGLSNQPQHF
NA,NA,TRBJ2-6,TRBV5-1,TGCGCCAGCAGCTTGGGCCGGTCTGGGGCCAACGTCCTGACTTTC,CASSLGRSGANVLTF
TRBD1,once,TRBJ2-7,TRBV18,TGTGCCAGCCGGCCCGGGACAGGGGACTACGAGCAGTACTTC,CASRPGTGDYEQYF
TRBD1,NA,TRBJ2-7,TRBV5-1,TGCGCCAGCAGCTTTACCGGGACAGCCTCCAACGAGCAGTACTTC,CASSFTGTASNEQYF
NA,once,TRBJ2-7,TRBV5-8,TGTGCCAGCCCGAAGGGGATTTCACGGCACGAGCAGTACTTC,CASPKGISRHEQYF